This T cell receptor (beta chain) was sequenced during a study of early T cells in non-severe SARS-CoV-2 infection. Findings and caveats of the study: Clonotype matching in VDJdb favored anti-spike CD8 responses and did not capture private and CD4 specificities.

The CDR3 totals 12 residues. Trimming removed 6 bases from V and 1 base from J, with 7 bases in between. Germline CDR1 is MNHEY and CDR2 is SVGAGI. This clonotype was picked up many times. Its specificity is unknown. A single record per CDR3 protein comes from TCRdb applying MiXCR to the 5' RACE reads. The sample has 69,000 or so distinct CDR3 sequences; around a tenth are singletons. The TCR comes from an adult who was a healthcare worker with PCR-confirmed SARS-CoV-2 infection or an uninfected control (not recorded which). The chain has TRBV6-5 and TRBJ2-7; D gene unclear. The sample comprised whole blood. CDR3 amino acids: CASRGRSYEQYF. In nucleotides, the CDR3 is TGTGCCAGCAGGGGCCGATCCTACGAGCAGTACTTC.